A selection of T cell receptor beta chains follows, all from one sample in a study of blood T cell repertoires in COVID-19. Produced via immunoSEQ multiplex PCR; TCRdb's table is partial and in-frame only. Here the sample spans approximately 150,000 clones, 84% being singletons. The sample comprised peripheral blood. The receptors here all came from a man aged 30 to 45 with COVID-19, enrolled during active disease. CDR3s include the opening cysteine and the closing phenylalanine or tryptophan. Fields, in order: D gene, clone size, V gene, J gene, CDR3 DNA, CDR3 protein. D genes are given only for firm matches. Clone size is shown for a subset of rows, as once, few, many or a class of expanded clone.

>TRBD1|few|TRBV19|TRBJ2-6
TGTGCCAGTAGTATAGGACAGGGACGGCACTTATCTGGGGCCAACGTCCTGACTTTC
CASSIGQGRHLSGANVLTF
>TRBD1|once|TRBV6-6|TRBJ1-4
TGTGCCAGCAGCCGACAGGGGATTGGGGCAACTAATGAAAAACTGTTTTTT
CASSRQGIGATNEKLFF
>TRBD1|.|TRBV30|TRBJ1-1
TGTGCCTGGGACAGGGGGAGGACTGAAGCTTTCTTT
CAWDRGRTEAFF
>TRBD2|once|TRBV5-4|TRBJ2-3
TGTGCCAGCAAAACAAGACTAGCGGGATCCACAGATACGCAGTATTTT
CASKTRLAGSTDTQYF
>.|.|TRBV5-1|TRBJ2-2
TGCGCCAGCAGCTTGGTCACAGGCGCCGGGGAGCTGTTTTTT
CASSLVTGAGELFF
>TRBD1|.|TRBV2|TRBJ2-2
TGTGCCAGCAGATCTCAGGGGGCCGGGGAGCTGTTTTTT
CASRSQGAGELFF
>.|.|TRBV7-9|TRBJ2-5
TGTGCCAGCAGTCGACGCGGGACCCGCCAAGAGACCCAGTACTTC
CASSRRGTRQETQYF
>.|many|TRBV20-1|TRBJ2-7
TGCAGTGCTCCTGGCCACTACGAGCAGTACTTC
CSAPGHYEQYF
>TRBD1|.|TRBV9|TRBJ2-2
TGTGCCAGCAGCGCGAAGGGACAGGACATCCGGGAGCTGTTTTTT
CASSAKGQDIRELFF
>TRBD2|.|TRBV23-1|TRBJ2-7
TGCGCCAGCAGTCATTCGGGACTAGTCTACGAGCAGTACTTC
CASSHSGLVYEQYF
>.|.|TRBV4-1|TRBJ1-1
TGCGCCAGCAGCCAAGATTCCGGGAGACCTGAAGCTTTCTTT
CASSQDSGRPEAFF
>TRBD2|.|TRBV6-5|TRBJ2-4
TGTGCCAGCAGCTTCGGGGGGGCCAAAAACATTCAGTACTTC
CASSFGGAKNIQYF
>.|.|TRBV7-8|TRBJ2-5
TGTGCCAGCAGCTTAAGGGGCCAAGAGACCCAGTACTTC
CASSLRGQETQYF
>.|.|TRBV6-5|TRBJ1-3
TGTGCCAGCAGTTACGCATCCCGGGTTTCCGGAAACACCATATATTTT
CASSYASRVSGNTIYF
>.|.|TRBV30|TRBJ2-7
TGTGCCTGGAGTGTTAAAGCCGAGCAGTACTTC
CAWSVKAEQYF
>TRBD1|.|TRBV5-4|TRBJ2-1
TGTGCCAGCAAGGGGGACAGCCCCTACAATGAGCAGTTCTTC
CASKGDSPYNEQFF
>TRBD2|.|TRBV24-1|TRBJ2-3
TGTGCCACCAGTGACACGGGACTAGCGGGCTTTAGCACAGATACGCAGTATTTT
CATSDTGLAGFSTDTQYF
>TRBD2|.|TRBV2|TRBJ2-2
TGTGCCAGCAGACCCGGAATTGGACTAGCGAACACCGGGGAGCTGTTTTTT
CASRPGIGLANTGELFF
>TRBD2|.|TRBV28|TRBJ2-1
TGTGCCAGCAGTCTCCCCAGGTCAGCGGGAGGCTACAATGAGCAGTTCTTC
CASSLPRSAGGYNEQFF
>.|.|TRBV11-2|TRBJ2-1
TGTGCCAGCAGCTTTCTAACTGACAATGAGCAGTTCTTC
CASSFLTDNEQFF
>TRBD2|.|TRBV6-5|TRBJ2-1
TGTGCCAGCAGATCTAGCGGCCCTCCCCACAATGAGCAGTTCTTC
CASRSSGPPHNEQFF
>.|.|TRBV5-4|TRBJ2-4
TGTGCCAGCAGCTTGAACAGGCCCCTCAGGGCCAAAAACATTCAGTACTTC
CASSLNRPLRAKNIQYF
>.|.|TRBV15|TRBJ1-3
TGTGCCACCAGCAGCGACAGTAGCTCTGGAAACACCATATATTTT
CATSSDSSSGNTIYF
>.|.|TRBV6-5|TRBJ1-1
TGTGCCAGCAGTTACACAGAGAACACTGAAGCTTTCTTT
CASSYTENTEAFF
>.|.|TRBV18|TRBJ2-7
TGTGCCAGCTCACTAAACCCTTATCCCCGGGTGGAGGGCGAGCAGTACTTC
CASSLNPYPRVEGEQYF
>TRBD2|.|TRBV3-1/TRBV3-2|TRBJ2-7
TGTGCCAGCAGTTCCACGTTAGGGACTAGCAACGAGCAGTACTTC
CASSSTLGTSNEQYF
>.|once|TRBV28|TRBJ2-7
TGTGCCAGCAGTCTACCGATGACAGCGACCTACGAGCAGTACTTC
CASSLPMTATYEQYF
>.|.|TRBV28|TRBJ1-1
TGTGCCAGCAGTTTCCGGGACACCCCCATGAACACTGAAGCTTTCTTT
CASSFRDTPMNTEAFF
>TRBD2|.|TRBV2|TRBJ2-1
TGTGCCAGCAGGAAGGTTCTAGCGGGAGTCCAGGAGCAGTTCTTC
CASRKVLAGVQEQFF
>TRBD1|.|TRBV7-3|TRBJ2-3
TGTGCCAGCAGCACCAGACAGGGATCAGATACGCAGTATTTT
CASSTRQGSDTQYF
>.|.|TRBV6-5|TRBJ2-7
TGTGCCAGCAGTCCAAGGGACAGACTAGGGGAGCAGTACTTC
CASSPRDRLGEQYF
>TRBD2|.|TRBV7-2|TRBJ2-3
TGTGCCAGCAGCTTAGTTTCCAGCGGGGGCCGAACAGATACGCAGTATTTT
CASSLVSSGGRTDTQYF
>TRBD1|.|TRBV29-1|TRBJ2-2
TGCAGCGTTGACAGGGACAGGGCCACCGGGGAGCTGTTTTTT
CSVDRDRATGELFF
>TRBD1|.|TRBV28|TRBJ2-2
TGTGCCAGCAGTTGGGACAGGGGAGGCACCGGGGAGCTGTTTTTT
CASSWDRGGTGELFF
>.|.|TRBV15|TRBJ1-5
TGTGCCACCAGCAGACCTTCCTCAGGACAGCGCAATCAGCCCCAGCATTTT
CATSRPSSGQRNQPQHF
>.|.|TRBV4-1|TRBJ2-1
TGCGCCAGCAGCCAAAGCCCATACAATGAGCAGTTCTTC
CASSQSPYNEQFF
>.|.|TRBV6-1|TRBJ2-2
TGTGCCAGCAGTGAACAGTCCCTGAACACCGGGGAGCTGTTTTTT
CASSEQSLNTGELFF
>TRBD1|.|TRBV7-9|TRBJ2-2
TGTGCCAGCAGCGTAACCGGGACAGGGGACACCGGGGAGCTGTTTTTT
CASSVTGTGDTGELFF
>TRBD1|once|TRBV11-2|TRBJ2-2
TGTGCCAGCAGCTCGGGACAGGGGATGTCCGGGGAGCTGTTTTTT
CASSSGQGMSGELFF